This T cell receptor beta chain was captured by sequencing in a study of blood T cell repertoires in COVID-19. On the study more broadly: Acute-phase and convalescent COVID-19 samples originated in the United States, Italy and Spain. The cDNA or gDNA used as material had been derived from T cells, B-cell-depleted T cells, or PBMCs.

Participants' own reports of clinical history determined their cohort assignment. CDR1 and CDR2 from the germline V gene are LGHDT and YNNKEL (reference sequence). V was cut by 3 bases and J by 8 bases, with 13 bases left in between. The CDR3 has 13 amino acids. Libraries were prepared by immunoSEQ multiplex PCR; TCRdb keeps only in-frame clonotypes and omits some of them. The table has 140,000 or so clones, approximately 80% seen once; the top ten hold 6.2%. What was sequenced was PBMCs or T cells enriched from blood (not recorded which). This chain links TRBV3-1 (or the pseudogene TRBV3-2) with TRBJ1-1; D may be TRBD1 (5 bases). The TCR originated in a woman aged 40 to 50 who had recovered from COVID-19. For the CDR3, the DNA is TGTGCCAGCAGCCAGAGGCCCCGACAGGAAGCTTTCTTT. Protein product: CASSQRPRQEAFF.